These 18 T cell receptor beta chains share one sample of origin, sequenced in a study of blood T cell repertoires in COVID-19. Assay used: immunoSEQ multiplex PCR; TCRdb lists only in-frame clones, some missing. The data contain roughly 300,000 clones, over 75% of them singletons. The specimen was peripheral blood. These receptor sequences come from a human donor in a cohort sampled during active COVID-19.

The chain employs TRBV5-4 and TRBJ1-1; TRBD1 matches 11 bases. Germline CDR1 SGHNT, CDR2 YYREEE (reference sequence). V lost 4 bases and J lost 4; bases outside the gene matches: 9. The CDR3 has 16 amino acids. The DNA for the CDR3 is TGTGCCAGCAGCGGGGGGACAGGGGGAAGGGGCACTGAAGCTTTCTTT. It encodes CASSGGTGGRGTEAFF. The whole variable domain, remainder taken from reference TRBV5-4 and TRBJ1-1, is ETGVTQSPTHLIKTRGQQVTLRCSSQSGHNTVSWYQQALGQGPQFIFQYYREEENGRGNFPPRFSGLQFPNYSSELNVNALELDDSALYLCASSGGTGGRGTEAFFGQGTRLTVV.

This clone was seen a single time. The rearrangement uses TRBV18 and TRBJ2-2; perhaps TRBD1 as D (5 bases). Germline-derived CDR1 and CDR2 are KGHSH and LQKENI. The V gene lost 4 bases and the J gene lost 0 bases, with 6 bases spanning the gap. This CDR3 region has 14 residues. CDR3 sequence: CASSRQTNTGELFF. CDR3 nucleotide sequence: TGTGCCAGCTCACGACAGACGAACACCGGGGAGCTGTTTTTT.

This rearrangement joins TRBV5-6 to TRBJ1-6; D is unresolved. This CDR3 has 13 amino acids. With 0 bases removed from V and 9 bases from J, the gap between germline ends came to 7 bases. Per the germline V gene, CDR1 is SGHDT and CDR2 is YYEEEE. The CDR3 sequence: CASSLASSSPLHF. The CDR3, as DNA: TGTGCCAGCAGCTTGGCCTCCTCTTCACCCCTCCACTTT.

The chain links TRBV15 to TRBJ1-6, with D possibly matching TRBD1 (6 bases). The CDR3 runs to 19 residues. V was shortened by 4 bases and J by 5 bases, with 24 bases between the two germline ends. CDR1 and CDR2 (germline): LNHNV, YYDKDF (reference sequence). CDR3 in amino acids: CATSTSQGFILGDNSPLHF. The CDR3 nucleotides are TGTGCCACCAGCACATCACAGGGTTTCATATTGGGCGATAATTCACCCCTCCACTTT.

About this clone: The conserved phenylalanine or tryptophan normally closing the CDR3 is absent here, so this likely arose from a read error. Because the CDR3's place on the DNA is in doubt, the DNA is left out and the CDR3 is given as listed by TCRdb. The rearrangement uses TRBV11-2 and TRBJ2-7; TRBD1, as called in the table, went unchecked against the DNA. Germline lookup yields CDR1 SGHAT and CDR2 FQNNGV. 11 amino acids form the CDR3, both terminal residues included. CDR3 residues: CASSLEQPYPI.

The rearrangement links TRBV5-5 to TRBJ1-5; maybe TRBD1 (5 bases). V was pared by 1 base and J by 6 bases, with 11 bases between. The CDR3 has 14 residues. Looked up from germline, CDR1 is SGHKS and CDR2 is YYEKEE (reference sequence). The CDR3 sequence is CASSLLQQGQPQHF. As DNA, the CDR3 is TGTGCCAGCAGCTTGTTGCAGCAGGGTCAGCCCCAGCATTTT.

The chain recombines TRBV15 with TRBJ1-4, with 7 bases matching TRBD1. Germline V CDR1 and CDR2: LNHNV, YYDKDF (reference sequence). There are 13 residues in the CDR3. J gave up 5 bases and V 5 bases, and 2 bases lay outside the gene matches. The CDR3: CATSQQGNEKLFF. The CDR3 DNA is TGTGCCACCAGCCAACAGGGGAATGAAAAACTGTTTTTT.

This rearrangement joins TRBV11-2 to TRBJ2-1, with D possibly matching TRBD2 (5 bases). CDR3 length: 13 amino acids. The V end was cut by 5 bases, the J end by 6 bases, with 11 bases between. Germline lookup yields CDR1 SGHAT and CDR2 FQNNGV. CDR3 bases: TGTGCCAGCAGCCCCAACGGGGTCAATGAGCAGTTCTTC. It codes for CASSPNGVNEQFF.

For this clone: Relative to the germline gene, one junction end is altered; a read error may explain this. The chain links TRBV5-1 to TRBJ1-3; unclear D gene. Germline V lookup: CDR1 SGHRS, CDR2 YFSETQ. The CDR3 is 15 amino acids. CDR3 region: CASSLSSGSENTIYF. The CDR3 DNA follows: TGCGCCAGCAGCTTGAGTTCGGGTTCTGAAAACACCATATATTTT. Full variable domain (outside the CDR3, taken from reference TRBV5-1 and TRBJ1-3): KAGVTQTPRYLIKTRGQQVTLSCSPISGHRSVSWYQQTPGQGLQFLFEYFSETQRNKGNFPGRFSGRQFSNSRSEMNVSTLELGDSALYLCASSLSSGSENTIYFGEGSWLTVV.

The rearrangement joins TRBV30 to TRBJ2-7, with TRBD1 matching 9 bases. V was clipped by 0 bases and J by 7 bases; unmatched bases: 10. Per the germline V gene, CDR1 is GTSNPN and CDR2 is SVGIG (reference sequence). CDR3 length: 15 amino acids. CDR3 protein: CAWSVKWDRVGEQYF. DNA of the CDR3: TGTGCCTGGAGTGTTAAATGGGACAGGGTGGGTGAGCAGTACTTC.

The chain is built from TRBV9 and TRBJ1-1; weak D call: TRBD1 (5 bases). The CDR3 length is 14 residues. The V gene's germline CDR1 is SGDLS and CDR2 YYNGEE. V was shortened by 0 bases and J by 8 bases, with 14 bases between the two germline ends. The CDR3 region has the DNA TGTGCCAGCAGCGTAGGCGGCAGGGCAGTAGAAGCTTTCTTT. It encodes CASSVGGRAVEAFF.

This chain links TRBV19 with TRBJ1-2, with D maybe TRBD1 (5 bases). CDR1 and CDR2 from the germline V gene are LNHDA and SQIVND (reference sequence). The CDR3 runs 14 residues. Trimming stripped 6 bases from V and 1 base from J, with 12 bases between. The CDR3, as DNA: TGTGCCAGTAGAGAAGGAGGGGTTAACTATGGCTACACCTTC. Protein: CASREGGVNYGYTF.

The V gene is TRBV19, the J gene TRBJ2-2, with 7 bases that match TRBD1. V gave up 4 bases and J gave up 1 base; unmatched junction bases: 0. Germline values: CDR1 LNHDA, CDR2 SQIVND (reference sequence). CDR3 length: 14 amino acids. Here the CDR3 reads CASSRDRNTGELFF. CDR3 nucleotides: TGTGCCAGTAGTAGGGACAGGAACACCGGGGAGCTGTTTTTT.

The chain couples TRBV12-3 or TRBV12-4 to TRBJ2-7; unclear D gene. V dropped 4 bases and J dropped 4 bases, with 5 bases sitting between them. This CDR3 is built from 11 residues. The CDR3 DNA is TGTGCCAGCAGTTCGGTTTACGAGCAGTACTTC. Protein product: CASSSVYEQYF.

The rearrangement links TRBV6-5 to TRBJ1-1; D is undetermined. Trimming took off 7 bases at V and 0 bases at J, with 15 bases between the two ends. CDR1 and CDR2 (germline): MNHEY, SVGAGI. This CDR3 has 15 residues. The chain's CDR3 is CASTLLFTMNTEAFF. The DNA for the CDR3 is TGTGCCAGCACCTTATTATTCACAATGAACACTGAAGCTTTCTTT.

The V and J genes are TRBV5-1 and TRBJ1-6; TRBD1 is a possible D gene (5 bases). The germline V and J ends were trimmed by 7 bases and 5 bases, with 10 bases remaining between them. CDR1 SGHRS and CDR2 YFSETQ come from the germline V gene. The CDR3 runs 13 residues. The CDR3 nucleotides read TGCGCCAGCCGGGGGGTCGATAATTCACCCCTCCACTTT. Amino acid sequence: CASRGVDNSPLHF. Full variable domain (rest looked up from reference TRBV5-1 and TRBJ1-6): KAGVTQTPRYLIKTRGQQVTLSCSPISGHRSVSWYQQTPGQGLQFLFEYFSETQRNKGNFPGRFSGRQFSNSRSEMNVSTLELGDSALYLCASRGVDNSPLHFGNGTRLTVT.

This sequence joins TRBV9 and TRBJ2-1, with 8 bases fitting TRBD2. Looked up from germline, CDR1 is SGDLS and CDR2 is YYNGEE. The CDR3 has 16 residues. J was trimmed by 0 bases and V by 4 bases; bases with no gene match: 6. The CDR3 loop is CASSPRTSNSYNEQFF. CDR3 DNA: TGTGCCAGCAGCCCTAGGACTAGCAACTCCTACAATGAGCAGTTCTTC.

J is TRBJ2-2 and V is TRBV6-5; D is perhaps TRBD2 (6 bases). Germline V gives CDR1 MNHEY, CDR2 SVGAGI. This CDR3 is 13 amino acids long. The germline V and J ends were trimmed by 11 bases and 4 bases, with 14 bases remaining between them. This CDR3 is CAAGRGITGELFF. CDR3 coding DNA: TGTGCCGCGGGGCGGGGAATCACCGGGGAGCTGTTTTTT.